The clone carrying this TCR beta chain was observed a single time. The antigen is not known. Primers included in the PCR were 60 Vbeta and 13 Jbeta primers. TCRdb's copy holds only in-frame clones and misses some; the assay was immunoSEQ multiplex PCR. The sample has about 210,000 clones; 87% are singletons. The CDR3 contains 13 residues. V gave up 5 bases and J gave up 3 bases; unmatched junction bases: 2. Germline CDR1 GTSNPN, CDR2 SVGIG (reference sequence). This sample is part of a study of cytomegalovirus exposure and HLA in healthy donors. Study-wide points: Analysis was performed later, and it showed HLA-associated TCR beta chains to be more clonally expanded than equally common others. The classifier was said to identify cytomegalovirus status with high specificity and sensitivity. Information on immune exposure was restricted to one variable (CMV serostatus). Sequencing artifact likely explains a cluster of highly shared sequence variants.

The chain carries TRBV30 and TRBJ2-2; TRBD2 agrees at 8 bases. The sequence was obtained from a boy between 2 and 10 years old in good health and CMV-seronegative. The sequencing input was PBMCs. The CDR3 DNA is TGTGCCTGGGGGCGGGAGGACACCGGGGAGCTGTTTTTT. It is translated as CAWGREDTGELFF. The whole variable domain, remainder taken from reference TRBV30 and TRBJ2-2, is SQTIHQWPATLVQPVGSPLSLECTVEGTSNPNLYWYRQAAGRGLQLLFYSVGIGQISSEVPQNLSASRPQDRQFILSSKKLLLSDSGFYLCAWGREDTGELFFGEGSRLTVL.